This T cell receptor beta chain was recorded in a study of prognosis after radiotherapy for stage I lung cancer. Study information: Of the enrolled patients, under 15 had newly diagnosed primary stage I lung tumors, while a few had oligometastatic NSCLC following surgical resection of the primary tumor.

With two-round multiplex PCR, TCR beta CDR3 sequences were amplified from genomic DNA. Primers specific to each TRBV and TRBJ gene drove first-round PCR. TCRdb reprocessed the multiplex PCR reads via MiXCR and lists one record per CDR3 protein. Among over 10,000 distinct CDR3 sequences listed, less than 50% were seen once. By frequency in the sample, this clonotype is medium-sized (0.01 to 0.1%). The antigen remains unidentified. The CDR3 totals 12 residues. Trimming cost V 7 bases and J 5 bases, with 12 bases left between them. Germline CDR1 is SNHLY and CDR2 is FYNNEI. Patients were all node-negative on CT and PET/CT, lacking prior chemotherapy, radiotherapy or other malignancies. Study-level findings and limits: Post-treatment Shannon entropy following stereotactic body radiation therapy was lower among patients who developed distant metastases.

Sequenced material: PBMCs, taken before or after stereotactic body radiation therapy (not recorded which). The receptor's source is a donor aged 50 or older with non-small cell lung cancer. The chain is built from TRBV2 and TRBJ2-7, with unresolved D. The CDR3 here is CASKPSENEQYF. In DNA, the CDR3 is TGTGCCAGCAAGCCGTCGGAGAACGAGCAGTACTTC.